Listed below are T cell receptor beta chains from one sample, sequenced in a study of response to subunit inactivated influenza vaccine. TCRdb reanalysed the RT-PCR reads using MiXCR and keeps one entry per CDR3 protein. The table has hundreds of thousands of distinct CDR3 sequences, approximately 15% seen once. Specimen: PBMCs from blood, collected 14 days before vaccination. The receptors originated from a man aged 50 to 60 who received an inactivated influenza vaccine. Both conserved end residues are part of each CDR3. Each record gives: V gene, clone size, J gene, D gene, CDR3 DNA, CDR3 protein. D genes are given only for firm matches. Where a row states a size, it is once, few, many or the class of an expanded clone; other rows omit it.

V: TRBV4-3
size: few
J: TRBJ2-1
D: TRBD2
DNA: TGCGCCAGCAGCCAAGATCGGTTTAGCGGGGATGAGCAGTTCTTC
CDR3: CASSQDRFSGDEQFF

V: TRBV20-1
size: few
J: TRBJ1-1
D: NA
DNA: TGCAGTGCCCGACGGACGGGAATGAACACTGAAGCTTTCTTT
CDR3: CSARRTGMNTEAFF

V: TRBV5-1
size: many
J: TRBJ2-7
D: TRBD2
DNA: TGCGCCAGCAGAAAGCGGGGCAGCAGCTACGAGCAGTACTTC
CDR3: CASRKRGSSYEQYF

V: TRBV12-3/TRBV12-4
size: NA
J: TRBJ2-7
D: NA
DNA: TGTGCCAGCAGTTTTGGGCTAGCGGAGCAGTACTTC
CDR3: CASSFGLAEQYF

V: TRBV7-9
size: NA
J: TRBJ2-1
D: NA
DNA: TGTGCCAGCAGCATCGGACAGATCTACAATGAGCAGTTCTTC
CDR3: CASSIGQIYNEQFF

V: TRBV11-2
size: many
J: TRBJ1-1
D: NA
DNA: TGTGCCAGCAGCTTAGATCGGGGGGCGCAAGCTTTCTTT
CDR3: CASSLDRGAQAFF

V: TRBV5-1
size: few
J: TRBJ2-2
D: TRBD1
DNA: TGCGCCAGCAGCATGGGACAGGCGAACACCGGGGAGCTGTTTTTT
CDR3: CASSMGQANTGELFF

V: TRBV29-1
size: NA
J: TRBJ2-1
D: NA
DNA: TGCAGCGTTCCGGACCATGAGCAGTTCTTC
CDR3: CSVPDHEQFF

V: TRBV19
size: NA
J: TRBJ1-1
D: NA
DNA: TGTGCCAGTAGTATTTTAGCTTTCGGAGGGGCCCATCCTGAAGCTTTCTTT
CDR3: CASSILAFGGAHPEAFF

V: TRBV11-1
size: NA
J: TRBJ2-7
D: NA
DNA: TGTGCCAGCAGCTTAGCCGGAGTCCAGGGGTACGAGCAGTACTTC
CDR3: CASSLAGVQGYEQYF

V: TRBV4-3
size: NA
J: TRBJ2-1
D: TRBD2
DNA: TGCGCCAGCAGCCAAGAAGAGCGGGATAGCTCCTACAATGAGCAGTTCTTC
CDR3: CASSQEERDSSYNEQFF

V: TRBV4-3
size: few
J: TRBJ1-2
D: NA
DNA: TGCGCCAGCAGCCTCCAAGGGACGGGTAACTATGGCTACACCTTC
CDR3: CASSLQGTGNYGYTF

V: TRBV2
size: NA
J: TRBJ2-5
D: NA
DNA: TGTGCCAGCAGGAAGGAGGGGACCCAGTACTTC
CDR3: CASRKEGTQYF

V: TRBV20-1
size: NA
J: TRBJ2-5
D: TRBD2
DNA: TGCAGTGCTAGGCGCCTAGCGGGGATCCAAGAGACCCAGTACTTC
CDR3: CSARRLAGIQETQYF

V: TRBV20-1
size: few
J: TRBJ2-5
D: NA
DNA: TGCAGTGCTAGAGATGGGACCGGGCGGGAGACCCAGTACTTC
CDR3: CSARDGTGRETQYF

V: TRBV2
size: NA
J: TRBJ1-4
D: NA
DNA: TGTGCCAGCAAACTTACTTCGGGGCAAGAAAAACTGTTTTTT
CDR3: CASKLTSGQEKLFF

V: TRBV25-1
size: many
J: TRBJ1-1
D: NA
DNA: TGTGCCAGCAGTGCGACAGGGAACACTGAAGCTTTCTTT
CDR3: CASSATGNTEAFF

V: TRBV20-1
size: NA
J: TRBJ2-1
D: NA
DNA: TGCAGTGCCCCTGTGGGAGTCTCCTACAATGAGCAGTTCTTC
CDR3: CSAPVGVSYNEQFF

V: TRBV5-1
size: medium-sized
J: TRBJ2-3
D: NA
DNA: TGCGCCAGCAGCTCTACAAGACCTCAAGATACGCAGTATTTT
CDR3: CASSSTRPQDTQYF

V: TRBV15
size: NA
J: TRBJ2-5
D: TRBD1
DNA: TGTGCCACCAGCAGAGTGGGACAGGGAGAGACCCAGTACTTC
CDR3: CATSRVGQGETQYF

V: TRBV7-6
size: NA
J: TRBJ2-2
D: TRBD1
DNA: TGTGCCAGCAGCTGGTCTAACCCTTGGACCCCGGGACAGGGGGCGCGGCGGAACACCGGGGAGCTGTTTTTT
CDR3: CASSWSNPWTPGQGARRNTGELFF

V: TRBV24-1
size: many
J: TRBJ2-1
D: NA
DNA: TGTGCCACCAGTGACAACGACAGGTTTTACAATGAGCAGTTCTTC
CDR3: CATSDNDRFYNEQFF

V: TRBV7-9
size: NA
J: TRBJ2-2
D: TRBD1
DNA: TGTGCCAGCAGAAAACCGGGACAGGGAACCGGGGAGCTGTTTTTT
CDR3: CASRKPGQGTGELFF

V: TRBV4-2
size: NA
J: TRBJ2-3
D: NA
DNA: TGTGCCAGCAACCAAGAACGTCGTCGGGGGCTCCTCCGGAGTACGCAGTATTTT
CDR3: CASNQERRRGLLRSTQYF

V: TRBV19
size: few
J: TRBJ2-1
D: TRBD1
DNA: TGTGCCAGTAGACAGGGGCACAATGAGCAGTTCTTC
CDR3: CASRQGHNEQFF

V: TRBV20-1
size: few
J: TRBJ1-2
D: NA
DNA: TGCAGTGCACCCAGTGGGGGTAGGGACTATGGCTACACCTTC
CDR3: CSAPSGGRDYGYTF

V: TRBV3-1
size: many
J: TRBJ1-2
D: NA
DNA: TGTGCCAGCAGCAAGATCCGGGGGTTGGTATCCTATGGCTACACCTTC
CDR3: CASSKIRGLVSYGYTF

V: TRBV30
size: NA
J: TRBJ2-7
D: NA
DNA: TGTGCCTGGAGTGAACCGGGACGGGGAACCTACGAGCAGTACTTC
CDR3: CAWSEPGRGTYEQYF

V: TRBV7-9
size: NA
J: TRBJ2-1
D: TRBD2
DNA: TGTGCCAGCAGCTTATTACGAGCGGGAGTATTCGATGAGCAGTTCTTC
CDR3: CASSLLRAGVFDEQFF